The 25 T cell receptor beta chains presented below share a single source sample, sequenced in a study of blood T cell repertoires in COVID-19. Sequenced by immunoSEQ multiplex PCR; TCRdb stores in-frame clones only, minus some. The table shows 250,000 to 300,000 clones, with 86% occurring only once. The sequencing sample was made of peripheral blood. The source is a woman between 70 and 85 years old with COVID-19, enrolled during active disease.

The V call is TRBV2, the J call TRBJ2-1; 11 bases line up with TRBD2. The CDR3 is made up of 16 amino acids. CDR1 is SNHLY, CDR2 FYNNEI, per germline. V shed 2 bases, J shed 7 bases, and the junction held 7 bases outside the gene matches. CDR3 region: CASSEISGGAGNEQFF. CDR3 DNA: TGTGCCAGCAGTGAAATTAGCGGGGGGGCCGGTAATGAGCAGTTCTTC.

The genes are TRBV5-1 and TRBJ1-1; D gene unclear. Trimming left V 0 bases short and J 7 bases short, with 19 bases between. CDR1 is SGHRS, CDR2 YFSETQ, per germline. The CDR3 runs to 16 residues. CDR3 in amino acids: CASSLGLTQPNNEAFF. CDR3 in DNA: TGCGCCAGCAGCTTGGGACTAACCCAACCCAATAATGAAGCTTTCTTT.

The table lists this clone with a few counts. The rearrangement links TRBV28 to TRBJ1-2, with a tentative D call TRBD1 (6 bases). Germline V lookup: CDR1 MDHEN, CDR2 SYDVKM. The CDR3 has 13 amino acids. V gave up 4 bases and J gave up 8 bases, with 14 bases separating them. The CDR3 is CASSSQGTRGYTF. The CDR3 nucleotides are TGTGCCAGCAGTTCACAGGGAACCAGAGGCTACACCTTC.

This chain links TRBV6-5 with TRBJ1-2, with 10 bases fitting TRBD1. Germline CDR1 is MNHEY and CDR2 is SVGAGI. The CDR3 extends over 14 amino acids. With V trimmed by 6 bases and J by 4 bases, 5 bases remained unmatched. The CDR3 coding sequence is TGTGCCAGCAGCTCCCGGGACAGGGGCTATGGCTACACCTTC. It specifies CASSSRDRGYGYTF.

V is TRBV5-1 and J is TRBJ1-2; TRBD1 agrees at 8 bases. Germline values: CDR1 SGHRS, CDR2 YFSETQ. CDR3 size: 14 residues. Losses at the gene ends were 3 bases for V and 4 bases for J; bases not matched to a gene: 5. This chain's CDR3 is CASSSGTGGYGYTF. In DNA form, the CDR3 reads TGCGCCAGCAGCTCCGGGACAGGCGGCTATGGCTACACCTTC.

The chain combines TRBV5-6 with TRBJ1-1, with unresolved D. Trimming pared 0 bases from V and 0 bases from J, leaving 6 bases between. CDR1 and CDR2 (germline): SGHDT, YYEEEE. There are 14 residues in the CDR3. For the CDR3, the DNA is TGTGCCAGCAGCTTGGATAGTGTGAACACTGAAGCTTTCTTT. Its translation: CASSLDSVNTEAFF.

This chain connects TRBV27 to TRBJ2-7; D may be TRBD2 (5 bases). V lost 4 bases and J lost 3, with 13 bases in between. CDR1 and CDR2 (germline): MNHEY, SMNVEV (reference sequence). The CDR3 is 14 residues long. CDR3 bases: TGTGCCAGCAGTTCGACCGCGGGTGGCTACGAGCAGTACTTC. Translating gives CASSSTAGGYEQYF.

This clone showed up just once. The V and J genes are TRBV5-1 and TRBJ2-7, with 12 bases lining up with TRBD1. Trimming removed 4 bases from V and 5 bases from J; junction bases left unmatched: 13. The CDR3 consists of 17 residues. CDR1 is SGHRS and CDR2 is YFSETQ in the germline V gene. For the CDR3, the DNA is TGCGCCAGCAGCCTACAAGGGACAGGGGGCGCGGTGGACGAGCAGTACTTC. Encoded protein: CASSLQGTGGAVDEQYF. The full variable domain, its missing parts supplied by reference TRBV5-1 and TRBJ2-7, is KAGVTQTPRYLIKTRGQQVTLSCSPISGHRSVSWYQQTPGQGLQFLFEYFSETQRNKGNFPGRFSGRQFSNSRSEMNVSTLELGDSALYLCASSLQGTGGAVDEQYFGPGTRLTVT.

In this sample, this clone turned up once. The chain carries TRBV25-1 and TRBJ1-6, with TRBD1 matching over 9 bases. Germline CDR1 MGHDK, CDR2 SYGVNS. This CDR3 has 15 amino acids. V was clipped by 1 base and J by 11 bases; unmatched bases: 6. CDR3 loop: CASSELRGTGPPLHF. The DNA of the CDR3 is TGTGCCAGCAGTGAATTGAGAGGGACAGGGCCACCCCTCCACTTT.

DNA for the CDR3: TGTGCCAGCTCACCGGGGAGCGGGGGGAGAGAGACCCAGTACTTC. This codes for CASSPGSGGRETQYF. The chain combines TRBV3-1 (or the pseudogene TRBV3-2) with TRBJ2-5; 9 bases fit TRBD2. There are 15 residues in the CDR3. The germline gives CDR1 LGHDT, CDR2 YNNKEL (reference sequence). J was trimmed by 4 bases and V by 8 bases; bases with no gene match: 11.

The CDR3 region has the DNA TGTGCCACAGGGGGGGGCACAGATACGCAGTATTTT. Its translation: CATGGGTDTQYF. V usage is TRBV24-1 and J usage is TRBJ2-3; D is perhaps TRBD2 (7 bases). The germline V gene has CDR1 KGHDR and CDR2 SFDVKD. V was shortened by 10 bases and J by 1 base, with 8 bases between the two germline ends. CDR3 length: 12 residues.

V usage is TRBV5-1 and J usage is TRBJ1-2; D gene unclear. Germline loops: CDR1 SGHRS, CDR2 YFSETQ. Trimming shortened V by 1 base and J by 2 bases, and 9 bases separated the two germline ends. The CDR3 has 14 amino acids. CDR3 in amino acids: CASSLSWANYGYTF. For the CDR3, the DNA is TGCGCCAGCAGCTTGAGTTGGGCGAACTATGGCTACACCTTC.

The chain uses TRBV6-5 and TRBJ2-7; TRBD1 matches 7 bases. Germline assignment: CDR1 MNHEY and CDR2 SVGAGI. The CDR3 length is 15 residues. With 5 bases clipped from V and 0 bases from J, the junction kept 7 bases outside the gene matches. The DNA for the CDR3 is TGTGCCAGCAGTCCACAGGGGCGATTCTCCTACGAGCAGTACTTC. As protein: CASSPQGRFSYEQYF.

The chain recombines TRBV7-9 with TRBJ1-6; 7 positions match TRBD1. Germline V CDR1 and CDR2: SEHNR, FQNEAQ (reference sequence). This CDR3 has 13 residues. With V trimmed by 5 bases and J by 6 bases, 1 base remained unmatched. This CDR3 reads CASSRDSNSPLHF. The CDR3 coding sequence is TGTGCCAGCAGCCGGGACAGTAATTCACCCCTCCACTTT.

V gene TRBV19 combines with J gene TRBJ1-1; D may be TRBD1 (6 bases). CDR1 LNHDA and CDR2 SQIVND come from the germline V gene (reference sequence). The CDR3 runs 16 residues. Trimming pared 5 bases from V and 1 base from J, leaving 17 bases between. The DNA for the CDR3 is TGTGCCAGTAGTCCCCGGACAGTCAAACAGAACACTGAAGCTTTCTTT. Protein sequence: CASSPRTVKQNTEAFF.

Turning to this clone: The junction differs from germline at one of its ends, possibly a read error. This chain links TRBV7-2 with TRBJ2-1; D unclear. From germline, CDR1 is SGHTA and CDR2 FQGNSA. The CDR3 covers 11 residues. CDR3 DNA sequence: TGTGCCAGCACCTTATTCTATGAGCAGTTCTTC. It yields the protein CASTLFYEQFF.

This chain joins TRBV15 and TRBJ1-5; possible D gene TRBD1, 6 bases. The CDR3 is 14 amino acids. Germline V gene lookup returns CDR1 LNHNV and CDR2 YYDKDF (reference sequence). Trimming took off 0 bases at V and 4 bases at J, with 7 bases between the two ends. The DNA for the CDR3 is TGTGCCACCAGCAGAGACGACAGGAATCAGCCCCAGCATTTT. As protein: CATSRDDRNQPQHF.

This rearrangement joins TRBV6-6 to TRBJ1-1; a weak D match, TRBD1 (5 bases). In germline, CDR1 is MNHNY, CDR2 SVGAGI (reference sequence). This CDR3 is built from 15 residues. With 7 bases removed from V and 0 bases from J, the gap between germline ends came to 15 bases. The CDR3 sequence: CASIKGQGMNTEAFF. The DNA of the CDR3 is TGTGCCAGCATAAAGGGCCAGGGCATGAACACTGAAGCTTTCTTT.

This clone occurred a few times. This sequence joins TRBV12-5 and TRBJ2-7, with a tentative D call TRBD2 (6 bases). The CDR3 extends over 12 amino acids. Germline values: CDR1 LGHNT, CDR2 FRNRAP. Trimming took off 0 bases at V and 7 bases at J, with 7 bases between the two ends. CDR3 loop: CASGLVRGEQYF. The CDR3 DNA sequence: TGTGCTAGTGGTTTGGTCCGGGGGGAGCAGTACTTC.

The rearrangement links TRBV7-6 to TRBJ2-3, with 10 bases identical to TRBD2. Germline V CDR1 and CDR2: SGHVS, FNYEAQ. CDR3 size: 14 residues. After removal of 4 bases from V and 9 bases from J, the junction contained 7 bases not matched to a gene. The CDR3 sequence is CASSSKRGGWTQYF. The CDR3, as DNA: TGTGCCAGCAGCTCAAAGCGGGGGGGTTGGACGCAGTATTTT. Supplemented by reference TRBV7-6 and TRBJ2-3, the full variable domain reads GAGVSQSPRYKVTKRGQDVALRCDPISGHVSLYWYRQALGQGPEFLTYFNYEAQQDKSGLPNDRFSAERPEGSISTLTIQRTEQRDSAMYRCASSSKRGGWTQYFGPGTRLTVL.

The chain carries TRBV18 and TRBJ1-6; 9 nucleotides agree with TRBD1. The CDR3 spans 15 residues. Germline CDR1 is KGHSH and CDR2 is LQKENI. J lost 9 bases, V lost 3 bases, and 6 bases had no gene match. The CDR3 protein is CASSPPTGGISPLHF. The DNA for the CDR3 is TGTGCCAGCTCACCGCCGACAGGGGGAATTTCACCCCTCCACTTT.

This clone was counted between two and nine times. The V and J genes are TRBV30 and TRBJ1-5; D is undetermined. The V end was cut by 7 bases, the J end by 0 bases, with 10 bases between. The length of the CDR3 is 13 residues. Germline loops: CDR1 GTSNPN, CDR2 SVGIG (reference sequence). This CDR3 reads CASQDYSNQPQHF. The DNA for the CDR3 is TGTGCCTCGCAGGATTATAGCAATCAGCCCCAGCATTTT.

This chain connects TRBV7-3 to TRBJ1-2; D uncertain. CDR3 size: 11 residues. Trimming removed 9 bases at V and 6 bases at J, with 11 bases between. In germline, CDR1 is SGHTA, CDR2 FQGTGA. The CDR3 DNA reads as TGTGCCAGTGGACTGGGGAATGGCTACACCTTC. Translating gives CASGLGNGYTF.

The chain couples TRBV11-2 to TRBJ2-1; 14 positions agree with TRBD2. CDR1 and CDR2 (germline): SGHAT, FQNNGV. There are 19 residues in the CDR3. Losses at the gene ends were 6 bases for V and 0 bases for J; bases not matched to a gene: 10. In DNA, the CDR3 is TGTGCCAGCAGACGACTAGCGGGGGGGCCCGGGAGCTCCTACAATGAGCAGTTCTTC. Translating gives CASRRLAGGPGSSYNEQFF.

V and J are TRBV6-2 or TRBV6-3 and TRBJ2-3, with unresolved D. The CDR3 covers 15 residues. V lost 0 bases to trimming and J lost 4 bases, with 11 bases between them. The germline V gene has CDR1 MNHEY and CDR2 SVGEGT. CDR3 DNA: TGTGCCAGCAGTTACTCACCTCGGGTAGCAGATACGCAGTATTTT. It yields the protein CASSYSPRVADTQYF.